This T cell receptor beta chain was identified in a study of post-analysis software for immune sequencing data. Study-level background: There were relapsing-remitting, secondary progressive and progressive-relapsing multiple sclerosis among the disease courses included.

Germline CDR1 SGHRS, CDR2 YFSETQ. The V and J ends lost 4 bases and 8 bases, in that order; junction bases with no gene match: 6. CDR3 size: 15 residues. Only a few counts were recorded for this clonotype. The target antigen is unknown. Carried by the TCR beta cDNA libraries were unique molecular identifiers. From the PCR reads, TCRdb called clonotypes with MiXCR, one entry per CDR3 protein. Of 400,000 to 500,000 distinct CDR3 sequences listed, less than 40% are singletons. Findings of the study overall: Controls had lower frequencies than patients of 4 or 5 TRBV segments, which included TRBV5-6, TRBV5-1 and TRBV20-1. Among multiple sclerosis patients, normalized Chao1 diversity was significantly below that of controls.

The chain combines TRBV5-1 with TRBJ1-4, with 12 bases identical to TRBD1. The sequenced material came from blood. The clonotype was recovered from a girl between 2 and 10 years old with multiple sclerosis. The CDR3 loop is CASSLGTGGGEKLFF. The CDR3 DNA is TGCGCCAGCAGCCTGGGGACAGGGGGCGGCGAAAAACTGTTTTTT.